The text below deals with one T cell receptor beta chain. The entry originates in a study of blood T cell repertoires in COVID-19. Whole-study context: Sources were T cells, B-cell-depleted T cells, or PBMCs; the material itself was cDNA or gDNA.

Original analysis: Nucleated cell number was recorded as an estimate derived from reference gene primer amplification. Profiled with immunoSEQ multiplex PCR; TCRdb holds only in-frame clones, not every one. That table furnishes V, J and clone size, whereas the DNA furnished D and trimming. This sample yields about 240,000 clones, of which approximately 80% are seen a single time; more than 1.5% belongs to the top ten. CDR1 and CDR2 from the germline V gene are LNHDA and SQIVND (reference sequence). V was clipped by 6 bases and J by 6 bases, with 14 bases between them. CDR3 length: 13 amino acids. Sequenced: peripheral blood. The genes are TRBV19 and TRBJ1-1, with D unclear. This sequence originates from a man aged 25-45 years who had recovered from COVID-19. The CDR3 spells CASRKFEVPEAFF. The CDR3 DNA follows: TGTGCCAGTAGGAAATTTGAGGTCCCTGAAGCTTTCTTT.